The following is a T cell receptor (beta chain) sequence with its context. The antigen is undetermined. Produced via immunoSEQ multiplex PCR; TCRdb's table is partial and in-frame only. Here the sample spans around 7,500 clones, approximately 80% being singletons. This sample stems from a study of immune evolution from preneoplasia to lung adenocarcinoma. Overall study results and limits: Later-stage lesions appeared to have more T cells, more diversity, less clonality.

Resections took place in Japan or China from about 2013 to 2018. The material sequenced was FFPE minimally invasive lung adenocarcinoma tissue. The receptor was derived from a person between 65 and 80 years old with lung adenocarcinoma.

CDR3 sequence: CASSISGNQPQHF. The CDR3 DNA sequence: TGTGCCAGTAGTATATCCGGAAATCAGCCCCAGCATTTT. The V gene is TRBV19, the J gene TRBJ1-5; D is unclear. V dropped 2 bases and J dropped 4 bases, with 6 bases sitting between them. The germline V gene encodes CDR1 LNHDA and CDR2 SQIVND (reference sequence). This CDR3 comprises 13 residues.